The subject of this entry is one TCR beta chain. Antigen specificity is unknown. The germline gives CDR1 SEHNR, CDR2 FQNEAQ (reference sequence). V trimming: 7 bases; J trimming: 0 bases; junction bases outside the gene matches: 2. The CDR3 is made up of 13 amino acids. This record comes from a study of graft-versus-host responses after intestinal transplantation. Study conclusions and caveats: GvH clones detected in recipient marrow included some appearing first in ileum or blood. There was an association between peak levels of circulating GvH clones and early post-transplant HvG declines.

Libraries were prepared by immunoSEQ multiplex PCR; TCRdb keeps only in-frame clonotypes and omits some of them. Here the sample spans approximately 86,000 clones, about nine tenths being singletons. The chain combines TRBV7-9 with TRBJ2-7; 8 nucleotides match TRBD1. The input for sequencing was unstimulated CD8+ T cells sorted from spleen or lymph node cells, taken before transplant. This receptor was identified in a human donor who was the organ donor for an intestinal transplant. The CDR3 nucleotides are TGTGCCAGCAACGGACAGGGCTCCTACGAGCAGTACTTC. This codes for CASNGQGSYEQYF.